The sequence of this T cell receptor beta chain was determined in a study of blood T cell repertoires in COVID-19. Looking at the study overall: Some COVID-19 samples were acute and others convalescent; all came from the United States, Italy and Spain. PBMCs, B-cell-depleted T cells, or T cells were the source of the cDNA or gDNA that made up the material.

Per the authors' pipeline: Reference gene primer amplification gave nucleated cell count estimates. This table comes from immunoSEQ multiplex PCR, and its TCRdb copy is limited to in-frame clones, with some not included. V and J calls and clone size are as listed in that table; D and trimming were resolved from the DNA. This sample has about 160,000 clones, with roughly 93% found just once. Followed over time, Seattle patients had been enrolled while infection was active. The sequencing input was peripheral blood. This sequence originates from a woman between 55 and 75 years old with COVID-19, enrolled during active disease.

CDR3 in DNA: TGTGCCAGCAGTTACTCGCCCCGGGGGAACACTGAAGCTTTCTTT. This sequence encodes CASSYSPRGNTEAFF. The chain recombines TRBV6-2 or TRBV6-3 with TRBJ1-1; no definite D call. The germline V gene encodes CDR1 MNHEY and CDR2 SVGEGT. Deletions cut 0 bases from V and 1 base from J, with 9 bases between. This CDR3 comprises 15 residues.